The 24 T cell receptor beta chains below come from one sample, sequenced in a study of cytomegalovirus exposure and HLA in healthy donors. Use of 60 Vbeta and 13 Jbeta primers characterized the PCR. The repertoire was sequenced with immunoSEQ multiplex PCR; TCRdb's copy has only in-frame clones and lacks some. The sample contains approximately 140,000 clones, around four fifths of which appear only once. Sequenced: PBMCs. These receptors all come from a man younger than 40 in good health and CMV-seronegative.

Only one count was recorded for this clone. The chain recombines TRBV18 with TRBJ2-7; D perhaps matches TRBD1 (6 bases). The CDR3 length is 14 residues. Germline lookup yields CDR1 KGHSH and CDR2 LQKENI. Trimming shortened V by 1 base and J by 6 bases, and 13 bases separated the two germline ends. Here the CDR3 reads CASSPQGVKAEQYF. DNA for the CDR3: TGTGCCAGCTCACCACAGGGGGTTAAAGCCGAGCAGTACTTC.

The chain uses TRBV10-2 and TRBJ2-7, with a weak D call TRBD2 (5 bases). This CDR3 has 15 residues. Per germline, CDR1 WSHSY and CDR2 SAAADI. Trimming removed 1 base at V and 2 bases at J, with 12 bases between. CDR3 sequence: CASSEWAIGAYEQYF. Written as DNA, the CDR3 is TGCGCCAGCAGTGAGTGGGCTATCGGGGCCTACGAGCAGTACTTC.

This rearrangement joins TRBV7-2 to TRBJ2-1, with 11 bases aligning to TRBD2. The J segment lost 2 bases and the V segment lost 3 bases, leaving 0 bases of the junction unmatched. Germline loops: CDR1 SGHTA, CDR2 FQGNSA. The CDR3 runs 15 residues. In DNA, the CDR3 is TGTGCCAGCAGCTTTAGCGGGGGGGCCTACAATGAGCAGTTCTTC. This gives the protein CASSFSGGAYNEQFF.

The chain joins TRBV28 to TRBJ2-5; weak D call: TRBD2 (6 bases). The J call may not be correct, given that the DNA end is closer to TRBJ2-7. The CDR3 runs to 16 residues. Germline loops: CDR1 MDHEN, CDR2 SYDVKM. This CDR3 reads CASSTKQGGTPYEQYF. Here the CDR3 DNA reads TGTGCCAGCAGTACCAAGCAGGGCGGGACCCCCTACGAGCAGTACTTC.

CDR3 bases: TGTGCCAGCAGCCAAACTGACAGTGATCAGCCCCAGCATTTT. Its translation: CASSQTDSDQPQHF. This sequence joins TRBV16 and TRBJ1-5; TRBD1 might be the D (5 bases). The CDR3 runs to 14 residues. In germline, CDR1 is KGHSY, CDR2 FQNENV. V lost 2 bases and J 5 bases, leaving 10 bases between the germline ends. Using reference TRBV16 and TRBJ1-5 for the parts outside the CDR3, the full variable domain is GEEVAQTPKHLVRGEGQKAKLYCAPIKGHSYVFWYQQVLKNEFKFLISFQNENVFDETGMPKERFSAKCLPNSPCSLEIQATKLEDSAVYFCASSQTDSDQPQHFGDGTRLSIL.

This clone was observed once. J is TRBJ2-6 and V is TRBV7-3, with 10 positions matching TRBD1. V trimming: 6 bases; J trimming: 2 bases; junction bases outside the gene matches: 4. The CDR3 contains 16 residues. In germline, CDR1 is SGHTA, CDR2 FQGTGA. The CDR3: CASSSTGGTGANVLTF. CDR3 DNA: TGTGCCAGCAGTTCGACAGGGGGCACTGGGGCCAACGTCCTGACTTTC.

The chain combines TRBV27 with TRBJ1-1; D not resolved. The CDR3 covers 13 residues. V was pared by 1 base and J by 5 bases, with 8 bases between. From germline, CDR1 is MNHEY and CDR2 SMNVEV (reference sequence). CDR3 amino acids: CASSLLVETEAFF. DNA of the CDR3: TGTGCCAGCAGTTTATTGGTGGAGACTGAAGCTTTCTTT.

The chain combines TRBV27 with TRBJ2-7; 9 nucleotides agree with TRBD2. V shed 6 bases and J 3 bases; nucleotides not matched to a gene: 12. CDR3 size: 16 residues. CDR1 is MNHEY and CDR2 is SMNVEV in the germline V gene (reference sequence). The CDR3 sequence is CASSPGPGTSSYEQYF. CDR3 DNA: TGTGCCAGCAGCCCTGGACCCGGGACTAGCAGCTACGAGCAGTACTTC.

This chain uses TRBV19 with TRBJ2-2, with D possibly TRBD2 on 5 matching bases. The CDR3 has 14 amino acids. Deletions cut 10 bases from V and 5 bases from J, with 17 bases between. Germline V lookup: CDR1 LNHDA, CDR2 SQIVND (reference sequence). This CDR3 is CATSLGSETGELFF. CDR3 DNA: TGTGCCACCTCCTTGGGGAGTGAGACCGGGGAGCTGTTTTTT. Looking up the rest from reference TRBV19 and TRBJ2-2 gives the full variable domain: DGGITQSPKYLFRKEGQNVTLSCEQNLNHDAMYWYRQDPGQGLRLIYYSQIVNDFQKGDIAEGYSVSREKKESFPLTVTSAQKNPTAFYLCATSLGSETGELFFGEGSRLTVL.

This chain connects TRBV10-2 to TRBJ1-2, with 7 bases that match TRBD1. This CDR3 region has 13 residues. V shed 5 bases, J shed 5 bases, and the junction held 5 bases outside the gene matches. Germline CDR1 reads WSHSY; CDR2 reads SAAADI. CDR3 sequence (DNA): TGCGCCAGCAGTTTTACAGGGGAATATGGCTACACCTTC. This encodes CASSFTGEYGYTF.

The genes are TRBV9 and TRBJ2-7, with TRBD2 as a possible D gene (5 bases). CDR1 is SGDLS and CDR2 is YYNGEE in the germline V gene. The CDR3 is made up of 13 amino acids. V dropped 5 bases and J dropped 5 bases, with 14 bases sitting between them. The DNA of the CDR3 is TGTGCCAGCAGTACCGGGAACCCCAACGAGCAGTACTTC. This encodes CASSTGNPNEQYF.

Details on this clone: This sample includes further DNA sequences coding for the same CDR3. The rearrangement joins TRBV19 to TRBJ1-5; 8 bases match TRBD1. There are 14 residues in the CDR3. Looked up from germline, CDR1 is LNHDA and CDR2 is SQIVND (reference sequence). V was clipped by 5 bases and J by 2 bases; unmatched bases: 2. The CDR3 sequence is CASSSTGGNQPQHF. CDR3 bases: TGTGCCAGTAGTTCGACAGGGGGCAATCAGCCCCAGCATTTT.

The gene calls are TRBV7-9 and TRBJ2-3, with 11 bases aligning to TRBD1. The CDR3 has 14 residues. Germline CDR1 reads SEHNR; CDR2 reads FQNEAQ (reference sequence). Trimming removed 5 bases from V and 8 bases from J; junction bases left unmatched: 6. This CDR3 is CASSRGTGGATQYF. Written as DNA, the CDR3 is TGTGCCAGCAGCCGCGGGACAGGGGGGGCTACGCAGTATTTT. Full variable domain (missing parts from reference TRBV7-9 and TRBJ2-3): DTGVSQNPRHKITKRGQNVTFRCDPISEHNRLYWYRQTLGQGPEFLTYFQNEAQLEKSRLLSDRFSAERPKGSFSTLEIQRTEQGDSAMYLCASSRGTGGATQYFGPGTRLTVL.

The chain links TRBV29-1 to TRBJ2-3, with a tentative D call TRBD2 (5 bases). Looked up from germline, CDR1 is SQVTM and CDR2 is ANQGSEA. V lost 6 bases to trimming and J lost 0 bases, with 19 bases between them. CDR3 length: 16 amino acids. CDR3 DNA: TGCAGCGTCTCAGGAGGACGGACTCAAAGCACAGATACGCAGTATTTT. Translated: CSVSGGRTQSTDTQYF.

V usage is TRBV28 and J usage is TRBJ2-3, with 9 bases lining up with TRBD2. From germline, CDR1 is MDHEN and CDR2 SYDVKM. After removal of 4 bases from V and 0 bases from J, the junction contained 8 bases not matched to a gene. The CDR3 is made up of 17 amino acids. The DNA for the CDR3 is TGTGCCAGCAGTTCCTCAGGACTAGCGTCTAGCACAGATACGCAGTATTTT. Translated, it gives CASSSSGLASSTDTQYF.

The chain joins TRBV5-6 to TRBJ2-3; 14 nucleotides match TRBD2. The CDR3 consists of 17 residues. The junction had 7 bases not matched to a gene; V was cut back by 4 bases and J by 3 bases. Germline loops: CDR1 SGHDT, CDR2 YYEEEE. This chain's CDR3 is CASSRSGLAGGTDTQYF. In DNA, the CDR3 is TGTGCCAGCAGCCGAAGCGGACTAGCGGGAGGAACAGATACGCAGTATTTT.

The chain is built from TRBV7-8 and TRBJ1-1, with D possibly being TRBD1 (5 bases). Trimming took off 5 bases at V and 5 bases at J, with 12 bases between the two ends. The CDR3 runs to 13 residues. Looked up from germline, CDR1 is SGHVS and CDR2 is FQNEAQ. The CDR3 protein is CASSLPYRTEAFF. The DNA of the CDR3 is TGTGCCAGCAGCCTCCCGTACAGGACTGAAGCTTTCTTT. The variable domain in full, with the rest retrieved from reference TRBV7-8 and TRBJ1-1, is GAGVSQSPRYKVAKRGQDVALRCDPISGHVSLFWYQQALGQGPEFLTYFQNEAQLDKSGLPSDRFFAERPEGSVSTLKIQRTQQEDSAVYLCASSLPYRTEAFFGQGTRLTVV.

The chain carries TRBV30 and TRBJ2-2, with TRBD2 matching 9 bases. This CDR3 is 14 amino acids long. With V trimmed by 0 bases and J by 8 bases, 4 bases remained unmatched. Germline V gene lookup returns CDR1 GTSNPN and CDR2 SVGIG (reference sequence). CDR3 in DNA: TGTGCCTGGAGTGTTCGGCTAGCGGGAGGGGAGCTGTTTTTT. Its protein product is CAWSVRLAGGELFF.

This clone was observed a single time. The J gene is TRBJ2-3, the V gene TRBV29-1, with a possible D match to TRBD2 (6 bases). Germline V gene sequence: CDR1 SQVTM, CDR2 ANQGSEA. The CDR3 has 13 residues. With 4 bases removed from V and 1 base from J, the gap between germline ends came to 9 bases. CDR3 sequence (DNA): TGCAGCGTTGGGCGGGGAGGCACAGATACGCAGTATTTT. It codes for CSVGRGGTDTQYF.

The chain joins TRBV5-1 to TRBJ2-5, with a tentative D call TRBD1 (6 bases). The V end lost 0 bases, the J end lost 7 bases, and 10 bases lay between the germline ends. CDR3 length equals 13 residues. CDR1 and CDR2 from the germline V gene are SGHRS and YFSETQ. The DNA of the CDR3 is TGCGCCAGCAGCTTGGACAGGGTAGGGACCCAGTACTTC. This translates into CASSLDRVGTQYF.

J is TRBJ2-5 and V is TRBV29-1; D uncertain. This CDR3 is 10 amino acids long. Germline-derived CDR1 and CDR2 are SQVTM and ANQGSEA. The V gene lost 4 bases and the J gene lost 3 bases, with 3 bases spanning the gap. CDR3 in amino acids: CSVGKETQYF. As DNA, the CDR3 is TGCAGCGTTGGTAAAGAGACCCAGTACTTC.

This clone has more than one count but fewer than ten. This chain uses TRBV6-4 with TRBJ1-1, with 10 bases aligning to TRBD1. Germline trimming cut 6 bases from V and 5 bases from J; bases unmatched to any gene: 3. CDR1 and CDR2 from the germline V gene are MRHNA and SNTAGT. The length of the CDR3 is 13 residues. As DNA, the CDR3 is TGTGCCAGCAGGGGACAGGGGATAACTGAAGCTTTCTTT. This sequence encodes CASRGQGITEAFF.

This rearrangement joins TRBV5-4 to TRBJ2-7; 10 bases are shared with TRBD1. Trimming removed 4 bases from V and 4 bases from J; junction bases left unmatched: 5. CDR1 and CDR2 from the germline V gene are SGHNT and YYREEE (reference sequence). The CDR3 is 14 amino acids. The DNA of the CDR3 is TGTGCCAGCAGCGGCTGGGACAGGGGATACGAGCAGTACTTC. Protein sequence: CASSGWDRGYEQYF.

This CDR3 is CAISPVRGRQPQHF. The CDR3, as DNA: TGTGCCATCAGCCCCGTCAGGGGACGGCAGCCCCAGCATTTT. The gene calls are TRBV10-3 and TRBJ1-5, with D perhaps matching TRBD1 (6 bases). The CDR3 totals 14 residues. Trimming shortened V by 6 bases and J by 7 bases, and 16 bases separated the two germline ends. The V gene's germline CDR1 is ENHRY and CDR2 SYGVKD.